Listed here are 5 T cell receptor beta chains from one sample, sequenced in a study of vaccination and CD4 T cells after COVID-19. Described treatment: roughly ten-day PBMC culture with coronavirus spike peptide pools or control peptides (ViraFEST assay). CD4+ T lymphocytes from the unexposed donor were collected before the COVID-19 pandemic (2011-2018). Cultured CD4+ T cells had their DNA profiled by the Oncomine TCR Beta short-read assay. TCRdb passed the PCR reads through MiXCR, listing each CDR3 protein once. The sample includes approximately 7,600 distinct CDR3 sequences, 50% of them seen just once. These receptors are not linked to any known antigen. Sample: CD4+ T cells from blood, cultured in vitro. Every receptor here comes from a human donor in good health.

This chain connects TRBV5-4 to TRBJ1-1, with TRBD1 identical over 8 bases. Unmatched junction bases numbered 8, after V lost 3 bases and J lost 7 bases. CDR3 length: 14 amino acids. From germline, CDR1 is SGHNT and CDR2 YYREEE (reference sequence). CDR3 sequence (DNA): TGTGCCAGCAGCTATGACAGGGGTTTTAGTGAAGCTTTCTTT. Encoded protein: CASSYDRGFSEAFF.

This clonotype was picked up one time. This rearrangement joins TRBV12-3 or TRBV12-4 to TRBJ1-5; D gene uncertain. The CDR3 runs to 11 residues. V was trimmed by 6 bases and J by 9 bases, leaving 9 bases between them. As DNA, the CDR3 is TGTGCCAGCAGCCCAAGCGGGCCCCAGCATTTT. It translates to CASSPSGPQHF.

The gene calls are TRBV7-9 and TRBJ2-1; 10 positions agree with TRBD2. CDR1 and CDR2 from the germline V gene are SEHNR and FQNEAQ (reference sequence). The trim removed 5 bases at V and 10 bases at J, leaving 11 bases unmatched. The CDR3 sequence is 15 residues long. Here the CDR3 DNA reads TGTGCCAGCAGCCTAATTAGCGGGGGGCTCCTGGAGCAGTTCTTC. Its protein product is CASSLISGGLLEQFF.

This clonotype has just one count. The chain has TRBV27 and TRBJ2-2; D uncertain. Germline CDR1 reads MNHEY; CDR2 reads SMNVEV (reference sequence). The CDR3 consists of 15 residues. V lost 2 bases and J 0 bases, leaving 7 bases between the germline ends. CDR3 residues: CASSLRAPNTGELFF. The CDR3 DNA reads as TGTGCCAGCAGTTTAAGGGCCCCGAACACCGGGGAGCTGTTTTTT.

This clonotype has more than one count but fewer than ten. In DNA, the CDR3 is TGCAGCGTTGAGATGAGTGGGGATACGCAGTATTTT. It translates to CSVEMSGDTQYF. The chain couples TRBV29-1 to TRBJ2-3; D remains unclear. Germline assignment: CDR1 SQVTM and CDR2 ANQGSEA. This CDR3 has 12 amino acids. V lost 3 bases, J lost 6 bases, and 10 bases lay in between.